These 28 T cell receptor beta chains share one sample of origin, sequenced in a study of cytomegalovirus exposure and HLA in healthy donors. Primers included in the PCR were 60 Vbeta and 13 Jbeta primers. Assay used: immunoSEQ multiplex PCR; TCRdb lists only in-frame clones, some missing. The sample records almost 80,000 clones, under 80% being singletons. Sequenced material: PBMCs. These receptors all come from a woman between 45 and 60 years old in good health and CMV-seropositive.

The CDR3 loop is CASSPKREASEKLFF. DNA for the CDR3: TGTGCCAGCAGCCCCAAGAGGGAGGCCAGTGAAAAACTGTTTTTT. This chain links TRBV4-2 with TRBJ1-4; D remains ambiguous. In germline, CDR1 is LGHNA, CDR2 YNFKEQ. The germline V and J ends were trimmed by 4 bases and 7 bases, with 16 bases remaining between them. CDR3 size: 15 residues.

The chain recombines TRBV6-5 with TRBJ2-7; maybe TRBD1 (5 bases). Germline V gene lookup returns CDR1 MNHEY and CDR2 SVGAGI. The CDR3 contains 12 residues. The ends were cut back, 5 bases at V and 7 bases at J, with 12 bases in the middle. As DNA, the CDR3 is TGTGCCAGCAGTGGGGCTCTTGGGGAGCAGTACTTC. This gives the protein CASSGALGEQYF.

CDR3 sequence reads: CATSRGTDQETQYF. The CDR3 DNA is TGTGCCACCAGCAGAGGGACAGACCAAGAGACCCAGTACTTC. The rearrangement uses TRBV15 and TRBJ2-5, with D perhaps matching TRBD1 (6 bases). V lost 1 base to trimming and J lost 0 bases, with 6 bases between them. This CDR3 comprises 14 residues. Germline V CDR1 and CDR2: LNHNV, YYDKDF (reference sequence).

The chain recombines TRBV5-1 with TRBJ2-5; possibly TRBD2 for D (5 bases). The CDR3 length is 14 residues. Trimming cost V 1 base and J 11 bases, with 18 bases left between them. Germline V gives CDR1 SGHRS, CDR2 YFSETQ. This CDR3 reads CASSLLGQPWEQYF. As DNA, the CDR3 is TGCGCCAGCAGCTTGTTAGGGCAGCCGTGGGAGCAGTACTTC.

This clone was recorded only once. The chain combines TRBV27 with TRBJ2-5, with 14 nucleotides matching TRBD2. The J segment lost 0 bases and the V segment lost 4 bases, leaving 4 bases of the junction unmatched. This CDR3 region has 17 residues. Germline CDR1 and CDR2: MNHEY and SMNVEV (reference sequence). This chain's CDR3 is CASSSGLAGGYQETQYF. The CDR3 bases are TGTGCCAGCAGTTCCGGACTAGCGGGGGGTTACCAAGAGACCCAGTACTTC.

This clone is a singleton in its sample. The chain is built from TRBV2 and TRBJ2-5, with TRBD2 as a possible D gene (5 bases). The CDR3 totals 13 residues. The germline V and J ends were trimmed by 11 bases and 4 bases, with 17 bases remaining between them. CDR1 is SNHLY and CDR2 is FYNNEI in the germline V gene. The CDR3 is CAGRLSEGETQYF. The CDR3 DNA sequence: TGTGCCGGTCGACTCTCTGAGGGAGAGACCCAGTACTTC.

The V and J genes are TRBV6-5 and TRBJ1-2; perhaps TRBD1 as D (6 bases). From germline, CDR1 is MNHEY and CDR2 SVGAGI. V was clipped by 0 bases and J by 7 bases, with 15 bases between them. The CDR3 is 15 amino acids. The CDR3 nucleotides are TGTGCCAGCAGTTACTCTCCAGGGGATGGGGGTGGCTACACCTTC. Translated, it gives CASSYSPGDGGGYTF.

In DNA, the CDR3 is TGTGCCAGCAGCAACGCCGGGACTAGCGGACACAATGAGCAGTTCTTC. This codes for CASSNAGTSGHNEQFF. The gene calls are TRBV4-2 and TRBJ2-1; 11 positions agree with TRBD2. CDR1 is LGHNA and CDR2 is YNFKEQ in the germline V gene. The CDR3 is made up of 16 amino acids. J gave up 5 bases and V 5 bases, and 8 bases lay outside the gene matches.

This sequence joins TRBV6-5 and TRBJ2-2, with 7 bases identical to TRBD1. CDR3 length: 14 amino acids. Germline V gene sequence: CDR1 MNHEY, CDR2 SVGAGI. The V and J ends lost 6 bases and 4 bases, in that order; junction bases with no gene match: 5. The CDR3 is CASRGQAFTGELFF. DNA of the CDR3: TGTGCCAGCAGAGGACAGGCCTTCACCGGGGAGCTGTTTTTT.

This chain links TRBV19 with TRBJ2-5; 10 bases map to TRBD1. TRBJ2-7 matches the DNA end more closely, so the J call is doubtful. This CDR3 comprises 15 residues. Germline V gene lookup returns CDR1 LNHDA and CDR2 SQIVND (reference sequence). The DNA for the CDR3 is TGTGCCAGTAGTATAGAGCCCGGGACAGGGGACGAGCAGTACTTC. It translates to CASSIEPGTGDEQYF.

The gene calls are TRBV11-2 and TRBJ2-7; a possible D gene is TRBD2 (8 bases). The CDR3 is 17 residues long. Germline CDR1 reads SGHAT; CDR2 reads FQNNGV. Trimming cost V 4 bases and J 7 bases, with 26 bases left between them. The CDR3 is CASSSGGAQGPFWEQYV. Here the CDR3 DNA reads TGTGCCAGCAGCTCGGGGGGGGCACAGGGGCCGTTTTGGGAGCAGTACGTC.

This sequence joins TRBV15 and TRBJ2-3; TRBD2 might be the D (6 bases). CDR3 length: 18 residues. Germline values: CDR1 LNHNV, CDR2 YYDKDF (reference sequence). V was pared by 3 bases and J by 2 bases, with 21 bases between. The CDR3 region has the DNA TGTGCCACCAGCAGCCTCTGGTCGACGCTAGCGCCCACAGATACGCAGTATTTT. The encoded protein is CATSSLWSTLAPTDTQYF.

The V call is TRBV5-5, the J call TRBJ2-7; maybe TRBD2 (6 bases). CDR1 is SGHKS, CDR2 YYEKEE, per germline (reference sequence). V was clipped by 4 bases and J by 3 bases, with 11 bases between them. The CDR3 length is 13 residues. The chain's CDR3 is CASSRGAFYEQYF. The DNA for the CDR3 is TGTGCCAGCAGCCGCGGGGCCTTCTACGAGCAGTACTTC.

The chain is built from TRBV4-1 and TRBJ2-3; no firm D call. Germline lookup yields CDR1 MGHRA and CDR2 YSYEKL. The CDR3 runs to 15 residues. V was trimmed by 4 bases and J by 5 bases, leaving 16 bases between them. CDR3 DNA: TGCGCCAGCAGCCCCCAGGCTTCCACTGTAGATACGCAGTATTTT. Protein product: CASSPQASTVDTQYF.

V usage is TRBV6-5 and J usage is TRBJ1-5, with 7 bases lining up with TRBD1. CDR3 length equals 13 residues. V gave up 2 bases and J gave up 7 bases; unmatched junction bases: 2. Germline CDR1 MNHEY, CDR2 SVGAGI. The CDR3 bases are TGTGCCAGCAGTTACGACAGGGAACAGCCCCAGCATTTT. Translating it yields CASSYDREQPQHF.

V is TRBV2 and J is TRBJ1-1, with a tentative D call TRBD1 (5 bases). Trimming shortened V by 6 bases and J by 5 bases, and 10 bases separated the two germline ends. The CDR3 is made up of 12 amino acids. Germline CDR1 is SNHLY and CDR2 is FYNNEI. The chain's CDR3 is CASRAGQTEAFF. The CDR3 DNA is TGTGCCAGCAGGGCTGGACAAACTGAAGCTTTCTTT.

The CDR3 coding sequence is TGTGCCAGCAGCTTTGGAGGGGCGAACTATGGCTACACCTTC. Protein product: CASSFGGANYGYTF. The chain recombines TRBV7-2 with TRBJ1-2; D is possibly TRBD1 (5 bases). The germline CDR1 and CDR2 sequences are SGHTA and FQGNSA. The CDR3 has 14 amino acids. The V end lost 3 bases, the J end lost 2 bases, and 10 bases lay between the germline ends.

The rearrangement uses TRBV9 and TRBJ2-1, with unresolved D. There are 13 residues in the CDR3. V was clipped by 0 bases and J by 6 bases, with 7 bases between them. Germline CDR1 reads SGDLS; CDR2 reads YYNGEE. CDR3 DNA sequence: TGTGCCAGCAGCGTAGCTGCGAGCAATGAGCAGTTCTTC. Residues: CASSVAASNEQFF.

The chain joins TRBV9 to TRBJ1-3, with no clear D. The CDR3 spans 13 residues. Germline CDR1 is SGDLS and CDR2 is YYNGEE. Deletions cut 3 bases from V and 2 bases from J, with 6 bases between. The CDR3 DNA follows: TGTGCCAGCAGCGGAGGAGCTGGAAACACCATATATTTT. This codes for CASSGGAGNTIYF.

The V and J genes are TRBV4-1 and TRBJ2-5; 9 bases fit TRBD2. CDR1 is MGHRA, CDR2 YSYEKL, per germline. The junction had 12 bases not matched to a gene; V was cut back by 0 bases and J by 1 base. The CDR3 consists of 19 residues. CDR3 coding DNA: TGCGCCAGCAGCCAAGAAAGGGGGTTCCTAGCGGGGTCCCAAGAGACCCAGTACTTC. Protein: CASSQERGFLAGSQETQYF.

The chain uses TRBV4-1 and TRBJ1-2; the D is unclear. Trimming left V 1 base short and J 7 bases short, with 7 bases between. The germline CDR1 and CDR2 sequences are MGHRA and YSYEKL. CDR3 length: 12 residues. The chain's CDR3 is CASSQATGGYTF. The CDR3 DNA sequence: TGCGCCAGCAGCCAAGCAACGGGTGGCTACACCTTC.

The rearrangement uses TRBV2 and TRBJ1-1; 8 bases fit TRBD1. CDR1 is SNHLY, CDR2 FYNNEI, per germline. The CDR3 spans 14 residues. J was trimmed by 1 base and V by 8 bases; bases with no gene match: 6. The CDR3, as DNA: TGTGCCAGCGGTGCCGGGACAGGGAACACTGAAGCTTTCTTT. Protein product: CASGAGTGNTEAFF.

This clone has just a few counts. The gene calls are TRBV5-1 and TRBJ2-1, with 7 bases that match TRBD2. The J segment lost 8 bases and the V segment lost 7 bases, leaving 15 bases of the junction unmatched. The germline gives CDR1 SGHRS, CDR2 YFSETQ. This CDR3 is built from 15 residues. CDR3 protein: CASVTSPDFVDEQFF. CDR3 DNA sequence: TGCGCCAGCGTGACTAGCCCCGATTTCGTCGATGAGCAGTTCTTC.

V and J are TRBV7-3 and TRBJ1-1, with a weak D call TRBD1 (6 bases). The CDR3 has 13 residues. V was shortened by 5 bases and J by 1 base, with 8 bases between the two germline ends. Germline V lookup: CDR1 SGHTA, CDR2 FQGTGA. The CDR3 reads CASSPGQNTEAFF. The CDR3 coding sequence is TGTGCCAGCAGCCCGGGACAGAACACTGAAGCTTTCTTT.

The chain couples TRBV13 to TRBJ1-1; possible D gene TRBD1, 5 bases. Trimming took off 6 bases at V and 6 bases at J, with 17 bases between the two ends. Germline-derived CDR1 and CDR2 are PRHDT and FYEKMQ (reference sequence). The CDR3 consists of 14 residues. The CDR3 is CASRSALAGPEAFF. The CDR3 DNA sequence: TGTGCCAGCAGGTCAGCACTAGCGGGGCCTGAAGCTTTCTTT.

V usage is TRBV28 and J usage is TRBJ2-3, with 8 nucleotides matching TRBD1. This CDR3 is 15 amino acids long. CDR1 and CDR2 from the germline V gene are MDHEN and SYDVKM. V dropped 3 bases and J dropped 4; count of bases not matched to a gene: 6. CDR3 DNA: TGTGCCAGCAGTTTTGACAGGGGAAGCGCAGATACGCAGTATTTT. Its protein product is CASSFDRGSADTQYF.

The chain has TRBV9 and TRBJ1-1; D is undetermined. V gave up 1 base and J gave up 0 bases, with 10 bases separating them. Germline CDR1 SGDLS, CDR2 YYNGEE. The CDR3 sequence is 15 residues long. CDR3 coding DNA: TGTGCCAGCAGCGTATACGGCGGTATGAACACTGAAGCTTTCTTT. Encoded protein: CASSVYGGMNTEAFF.

The rearrangement links TRBV11-2 to TRBJ1-2; 12 bases line up with TRBD1. This CDR3 spans 16 amino acids. The J segment lost 4 bases and the V segment lost 8 bases, leaving 11 bases of the junction unmatched. Germline values: CDR1 SGHAT, CDR2 FQNNGV. The CDR3 bases are TGTGCCAGCGGACCTGCAGGGACAGGGGGCCGCTATGGCTACACCTTC. Encoded protein: CASGPAGTGGRYGYTF.